Detailed here is one T cell receptor beta chain. Its specificity is not known. TCRdb processed the reads anew with MiXCR; each CDR3 protein has one entry. The repertoire has roughly 990,000 distinct CDR3 sequences, less than 35% of them found once; the top ten carry around an eighth. Germline CDR1 MNHEY, CDR2 SMNVEV (reference sequence). The V end was cut by 3 bases, the J end by 3 bases, with 14 bases between. The CDR3 covers 15 residues. The entry originates in a study of T cell repertoires in cytomegalovirus infection. Study as a whole: Peptides in the study included HLA-C-restricted and HLA-B-restricted CMV epitopes. Public TCR beta signatures indicated both CMV infection and matching HLA type. Whole-study findings and limits: HLA-C-restricted TCR beta clonotypes specific for CMV led the ex vivo response. Identification of carriers of CMV plus the relevant HLA was performed using cumulative public TCR beta family frequency.

Material: cultured CD8+ T cells from PBMCs, obtained from culture after CMV antigen stimulation. This TCR was sampled from a human donor in good health (CMV status not recorded). Some clones in this sample may be carry-over from other donors' samples. This chain uses TRBV27 with TRBJ1-2, with D maybe TRBD1 (5 bases). CDR3 in DNA: TGTGCCAGCAGTTTCCTAGGGGATCCCTACTATGGCTACACCTTC. It codes for CASSFLGDPYYGYTF.